The TCR beta chain described here comes from a study of PD-L1 blockade in urothelial cancer. Trimming took off 4 bases at V and 1 base at J, with 19 bases between the two ends. Germline V lookup: CDR1 SGHKS, CDR2 YYEKEE (reference sequence). This CDR3 is built from 17 residues. The method was immunoSEQ multiplex PCR; TCRdb's version includes in-frame clones alone and lacks a portion of them. This table has around 22,000 clones, around 88% appearing once. The clonotype comes from a man aged 50-59 years with urothelial cancer. The V call is TRBV5-5, the J call TRBJ2-3; TRBD1 might be the D (5 bases). The sample in question was PBMCs, obtained around atezolizumab (anti-PD-L1) treatment. The CDR3 DNA is TGTGCCAGCAGCCGTTCATCAGGACAAATGCGCACAGATACGCAGTATTTT. It yields the protein CASSRSSGQMRTDTQYF.